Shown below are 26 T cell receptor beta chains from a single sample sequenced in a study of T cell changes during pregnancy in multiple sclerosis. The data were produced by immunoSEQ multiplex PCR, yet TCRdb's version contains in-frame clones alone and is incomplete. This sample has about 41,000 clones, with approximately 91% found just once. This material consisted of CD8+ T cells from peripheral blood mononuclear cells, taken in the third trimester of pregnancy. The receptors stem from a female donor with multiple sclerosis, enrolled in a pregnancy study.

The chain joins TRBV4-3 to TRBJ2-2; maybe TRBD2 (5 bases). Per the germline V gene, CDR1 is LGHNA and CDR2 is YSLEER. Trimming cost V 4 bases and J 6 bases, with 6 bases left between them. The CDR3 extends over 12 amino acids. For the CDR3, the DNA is TGCGCCAGCAGCCTGGGAGCCGGGGAGCTGTTTTTT. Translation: CASSLGAGELFF.

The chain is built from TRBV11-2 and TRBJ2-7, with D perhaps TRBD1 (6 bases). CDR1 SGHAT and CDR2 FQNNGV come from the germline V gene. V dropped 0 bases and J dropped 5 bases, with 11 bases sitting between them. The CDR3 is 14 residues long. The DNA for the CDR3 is TGTGCCAGCAGCTTAGAATCAGGGGTAGACGAGCAGTACTTC. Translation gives CASSLESGVDEQYF.

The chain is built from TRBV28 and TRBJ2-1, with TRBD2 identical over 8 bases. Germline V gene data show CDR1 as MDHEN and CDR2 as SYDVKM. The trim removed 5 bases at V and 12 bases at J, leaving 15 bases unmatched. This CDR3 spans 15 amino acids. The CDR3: CASSVTRADGLAQFF. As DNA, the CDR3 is TGTGCCAGCAGTGTTACCAGGGCGGACGGACTAGCGCAGTTCTTC. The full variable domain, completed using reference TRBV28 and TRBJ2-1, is DVKVTQSSRYLVKRTGEKVFLECVQDMDHENMFWYRQDPGLGLRLIYFSYDVKMKEKGDIPEGYSVSREKKERFSLILESASTNQTSMYLCASSVTRADGLAQFFGPGTRLTVL.

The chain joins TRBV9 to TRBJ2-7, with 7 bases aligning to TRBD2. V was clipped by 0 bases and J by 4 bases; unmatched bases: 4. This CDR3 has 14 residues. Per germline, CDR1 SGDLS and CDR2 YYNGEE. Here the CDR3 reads CASSVASGTYEQYF. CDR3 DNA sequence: TGTGCCAGCAGCGTAGCCAGCGGGACTTACGAGCAGTACTTC.

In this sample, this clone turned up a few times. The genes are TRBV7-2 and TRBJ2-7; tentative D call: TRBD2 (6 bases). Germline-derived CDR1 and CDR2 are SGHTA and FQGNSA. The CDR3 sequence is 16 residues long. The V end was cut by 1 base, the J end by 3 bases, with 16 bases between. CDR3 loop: CASSLGFGGSFYEQYF. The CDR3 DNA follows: TGTGCCAGCAGCTTAGGTTTTGGAGGGAGTTTCTACGAGCAGTACTTC.

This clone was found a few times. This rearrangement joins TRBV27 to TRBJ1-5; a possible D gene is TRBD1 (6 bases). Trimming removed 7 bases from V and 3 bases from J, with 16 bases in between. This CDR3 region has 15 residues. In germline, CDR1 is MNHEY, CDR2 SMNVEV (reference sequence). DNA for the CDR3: TGTGCCAGCACCCAGCGGGGGGCTCCCAATCAGCCCCAGCATTTT. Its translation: CASTQRGAPNQPQHF.

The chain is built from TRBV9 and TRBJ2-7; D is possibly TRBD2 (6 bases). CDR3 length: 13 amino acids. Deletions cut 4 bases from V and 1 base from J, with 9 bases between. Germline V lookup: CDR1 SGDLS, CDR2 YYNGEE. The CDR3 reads CASSPGVSYEQYF. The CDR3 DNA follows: TGTGCCAGCAGCCCGGGAGTATCCTACGAGCAGTACTTC.

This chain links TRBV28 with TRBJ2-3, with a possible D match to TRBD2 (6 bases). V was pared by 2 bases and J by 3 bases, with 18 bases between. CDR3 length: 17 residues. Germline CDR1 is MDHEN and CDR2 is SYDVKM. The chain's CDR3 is CASSLKSTGERTDTQYF. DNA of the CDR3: TGTGCCAGCAGTTTAAAATCCACGGGAGAGAGGACAGATACGCAGTATTTT.

CDR3 sequence (DNA): TGTGCCAGCAGTGAAGGGACAGCTATCTATTCACCCCTCCACTTT. Its translation: CASSEGTAIYSPLHF. The chain combines TRBV6-1 with TRBJ1-6; D is perhaps TRBD1 (6 bases). The length of the CDR3 is 15 residues. Trimming pared 1 base from V and 8 bases from J, leaving 12 bases between. Looked up from germline, CDR1 is MNHNS and CDR2 is SASEGT.

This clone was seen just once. The CDR3 loop reads CASSQDFPLAGASGANVLTF. The CDR3 region has the DNA TGTGCCAGCAGCCAAGATTTCCCCCTAGCGGGAGCCTCTGGGGCCAACGTCCTGACTTTC. V usage is TRBV4-2 and J usage is TRBJ2-6; 10 bases map to TRBD2. The V gene end was trimmed by 0 bases and the J gene end by 0 bases; junction bases not matched to a gene: 8. Looked up from germline, CDR1 is LGHNA and CDR2 is YNFKEQ. The CDR3 has 20 residues.

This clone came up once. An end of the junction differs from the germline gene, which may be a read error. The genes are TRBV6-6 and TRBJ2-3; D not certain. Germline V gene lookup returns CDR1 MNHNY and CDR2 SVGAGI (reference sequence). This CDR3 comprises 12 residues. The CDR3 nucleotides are TGTGCCAGCAGTTTCCCCACAGATACGCAATATTTT. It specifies CASSFPTDTQYF.

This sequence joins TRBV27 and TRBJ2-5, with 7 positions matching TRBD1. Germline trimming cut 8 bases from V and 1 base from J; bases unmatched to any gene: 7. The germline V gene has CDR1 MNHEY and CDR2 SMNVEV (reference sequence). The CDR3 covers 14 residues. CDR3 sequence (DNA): TGTGCCAGCGGAAACAGGGGCCTCCAAGAGACCCAGTACTTC. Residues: CASGNRGLQETQYF.

The CDR3 sequence: CATPRSQGLSGYTF. CDR3 in DNA: TGTGCCACCCCCCGGTCGCAGGGGCTTAGTGGCTACACCTTC. The chain recombines TRBV2 with TRBJ1-2; D perhaps matches TRBD1 (6 bases). From germline, CDR1 is SNHLY and CDR2 FYNNEI. This CDR3 is built from 14 residues. V lost 10 bases and J lost 7, with 22 bases in between.

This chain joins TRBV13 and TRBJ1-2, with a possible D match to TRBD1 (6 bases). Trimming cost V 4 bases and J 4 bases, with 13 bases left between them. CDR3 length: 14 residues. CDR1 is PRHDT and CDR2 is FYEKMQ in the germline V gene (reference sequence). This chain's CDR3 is CASSSRGQLYGYTF. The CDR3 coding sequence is TGTGCCAGCAGCTCCCGGGGACAACTCTATGGCTACACCTTC.

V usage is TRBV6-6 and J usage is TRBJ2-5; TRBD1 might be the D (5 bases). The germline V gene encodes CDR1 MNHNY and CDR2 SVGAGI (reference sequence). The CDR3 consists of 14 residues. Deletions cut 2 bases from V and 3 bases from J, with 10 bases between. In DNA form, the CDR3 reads TGTGCCAGCAGTTACGACAGAGCTGAAGAGACCCAGTACTTC. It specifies CASSYDRAEETQYF.

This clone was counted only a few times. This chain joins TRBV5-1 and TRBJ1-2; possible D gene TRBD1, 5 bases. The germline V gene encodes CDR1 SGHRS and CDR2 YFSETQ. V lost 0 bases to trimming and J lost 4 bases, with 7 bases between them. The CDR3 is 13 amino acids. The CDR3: CASSLDDSYGYTF. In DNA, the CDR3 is TGCGCCAGCAGCTTGGACGACAGCTATGGCTACACCTTC.

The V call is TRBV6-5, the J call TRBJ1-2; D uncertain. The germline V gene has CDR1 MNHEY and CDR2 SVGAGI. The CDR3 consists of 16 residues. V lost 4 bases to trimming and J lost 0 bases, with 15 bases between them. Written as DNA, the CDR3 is TGTGCCAGCAGTTCCCCCGTCGGGGTCTCTAACTATGGCTACACCTTC. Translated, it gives CASSSPVGVSNYGYTF.

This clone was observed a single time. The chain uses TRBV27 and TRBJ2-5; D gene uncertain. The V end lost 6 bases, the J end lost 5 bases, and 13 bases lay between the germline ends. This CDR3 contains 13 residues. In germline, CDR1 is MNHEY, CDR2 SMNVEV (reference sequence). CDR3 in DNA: TGTGCCAGCAGCCTGACCTCCGGGGAGACCCAGTACTTC. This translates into CASSLTSGETQYF.

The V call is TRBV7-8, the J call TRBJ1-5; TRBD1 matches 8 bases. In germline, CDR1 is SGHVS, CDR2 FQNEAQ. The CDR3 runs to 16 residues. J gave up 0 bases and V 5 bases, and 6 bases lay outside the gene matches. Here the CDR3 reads CASSPLQGDSNQPQHF. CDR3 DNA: TGTGCCAGCAGCCCATTACAGGGGGATAGCAATCAGCCCCAGCATTTT.

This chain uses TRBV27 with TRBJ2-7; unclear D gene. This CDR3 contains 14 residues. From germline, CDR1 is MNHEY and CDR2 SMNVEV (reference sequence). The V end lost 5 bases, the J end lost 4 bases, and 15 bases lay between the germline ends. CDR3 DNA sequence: TGTGCCAGCAGTCTAAAAGGTAGAGGTTACGAGCAGTACTTC. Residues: CASSLKGRGYEQYF.

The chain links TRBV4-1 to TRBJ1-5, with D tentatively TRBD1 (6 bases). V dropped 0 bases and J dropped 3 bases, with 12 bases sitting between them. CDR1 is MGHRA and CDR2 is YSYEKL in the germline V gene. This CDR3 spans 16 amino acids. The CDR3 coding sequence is TGCGCCAGCAGCCAAGAACCAGGGGCCCCCAATCAGCCCCAGCATTTT. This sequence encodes CASSQEPGAPNQPQHF.

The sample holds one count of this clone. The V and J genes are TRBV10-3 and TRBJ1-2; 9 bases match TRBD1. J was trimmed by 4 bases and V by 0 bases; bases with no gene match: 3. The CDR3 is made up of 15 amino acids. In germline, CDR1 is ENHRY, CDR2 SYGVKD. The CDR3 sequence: CAISESDRGGYGYTF. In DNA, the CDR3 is TGTGCCATCAGTGAGTCTGACAGGGGGGGCTATGGCTACACCTTC.

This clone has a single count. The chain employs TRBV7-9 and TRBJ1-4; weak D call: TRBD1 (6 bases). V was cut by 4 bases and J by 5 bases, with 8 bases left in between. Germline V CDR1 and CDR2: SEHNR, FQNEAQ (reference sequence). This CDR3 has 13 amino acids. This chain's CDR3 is CASSSGQNEKLFF. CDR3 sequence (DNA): TGTGCCAGCAGCTCCGGACAGAATGAAAAACTGTTTTTT.

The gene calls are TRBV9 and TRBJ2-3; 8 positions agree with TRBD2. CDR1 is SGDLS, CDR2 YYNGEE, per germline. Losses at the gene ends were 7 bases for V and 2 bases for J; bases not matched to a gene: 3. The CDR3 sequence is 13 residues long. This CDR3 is CASRGGATDTQYF. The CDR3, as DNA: TGTGCCAGCCGGGGGGGGGCCACAGATACGCAGTATTTT.

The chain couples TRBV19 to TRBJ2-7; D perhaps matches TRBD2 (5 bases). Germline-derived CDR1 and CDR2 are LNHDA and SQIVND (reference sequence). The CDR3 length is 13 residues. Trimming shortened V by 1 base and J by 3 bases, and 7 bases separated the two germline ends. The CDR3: CASSIVGGYEQYF. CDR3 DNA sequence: TGTGCCAGTAGTATAGTTGGAGGCTACGAGCAGTACTTC.

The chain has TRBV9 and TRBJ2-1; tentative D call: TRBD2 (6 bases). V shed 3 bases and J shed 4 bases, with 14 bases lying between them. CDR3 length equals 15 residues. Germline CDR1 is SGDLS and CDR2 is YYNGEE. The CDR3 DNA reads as TGTGCCAGCAGCGATAGCGGAGAAACTTACAATGAGCAGTTCTTC. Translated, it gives CASSDSGETYNEQFF.